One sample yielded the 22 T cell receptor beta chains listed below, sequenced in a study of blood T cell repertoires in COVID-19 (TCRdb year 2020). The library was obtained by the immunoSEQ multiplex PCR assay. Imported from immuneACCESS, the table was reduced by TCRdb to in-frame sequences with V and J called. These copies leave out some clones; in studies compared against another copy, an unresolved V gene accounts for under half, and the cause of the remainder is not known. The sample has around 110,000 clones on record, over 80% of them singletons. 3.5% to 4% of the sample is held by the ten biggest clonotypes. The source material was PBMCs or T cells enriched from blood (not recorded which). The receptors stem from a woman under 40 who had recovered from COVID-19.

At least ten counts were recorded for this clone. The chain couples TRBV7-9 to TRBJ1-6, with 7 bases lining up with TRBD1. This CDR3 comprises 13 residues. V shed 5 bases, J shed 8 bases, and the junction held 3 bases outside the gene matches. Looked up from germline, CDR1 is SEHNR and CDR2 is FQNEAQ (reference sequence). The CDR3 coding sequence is TGTGCCAGCAGCCAACAGGGGCATTCACCCCTCCACTTT. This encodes CASSQQGHSPLHF.

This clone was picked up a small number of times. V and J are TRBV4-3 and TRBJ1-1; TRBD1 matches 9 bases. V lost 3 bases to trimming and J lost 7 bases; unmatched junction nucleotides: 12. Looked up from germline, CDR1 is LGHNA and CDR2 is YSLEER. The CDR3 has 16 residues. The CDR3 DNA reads TGCGCCAGCAGCCACCTAGATACAGGGGGCGAGGATGAAGCTTTCTTT. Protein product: CASSHLDTGGEDEAFF.

CDR3 region: CASSIRQGDTEAFF. The CDR3 DNA reads as TGTGCCAGTAGTATAAGACAGGGAGACACTGAAGCTTTCTTT. V and J are TRBV19 and TRBJ1-1, with TRBD1 matching 7 bases. Germline V lookup: CDR1 LNHDA, CDR2 SQIVND (reference sequence). V lost 2 bases, J lost 3 bases, and 3 bases stayed unmatched. The CDR3 has 14 amino acids. The complete variable domain, with remaining parts taken from reference TRBV19 and TRBJ1-1, reads DGGITQSPKYLFRKEGQNVTLSCEQNLNHDAMYWYRQDPGQGLRLIYYSQIVNDFQKGDIAEGYSVSREKKESFPLTVTSAQKNPTAFYLCASSIRQGDTEAFFGQGTRLTVV.

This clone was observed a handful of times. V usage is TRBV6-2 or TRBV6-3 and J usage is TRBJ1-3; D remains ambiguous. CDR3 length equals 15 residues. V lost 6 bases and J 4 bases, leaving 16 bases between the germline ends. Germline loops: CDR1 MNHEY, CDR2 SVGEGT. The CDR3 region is CASSAAPEGGNTIYF. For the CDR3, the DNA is TGTGCCAGCAGCGCCGCCCCGGAGGGAGGAAACACCATATATTTT.

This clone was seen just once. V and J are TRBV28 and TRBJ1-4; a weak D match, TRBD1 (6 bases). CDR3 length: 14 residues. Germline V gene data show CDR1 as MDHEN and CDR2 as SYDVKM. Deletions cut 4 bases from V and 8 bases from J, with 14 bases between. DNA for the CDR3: TGTGCCAGCAGTTCCCCGACAGGAGTCGAAAAACTGTTTTTT. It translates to CASSSPTGVEKLFF. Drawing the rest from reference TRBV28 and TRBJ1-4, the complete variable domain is DVKVTQSSRYLVKRTGEKVFLECVQDMDHENMFWYRQDPGLGLRLIYFSYDVKMKEKGDIPEGYSVSREKKERFSLILESASTNQTSMYLCASSSPTGVEKLFFGSGTQLSVL.

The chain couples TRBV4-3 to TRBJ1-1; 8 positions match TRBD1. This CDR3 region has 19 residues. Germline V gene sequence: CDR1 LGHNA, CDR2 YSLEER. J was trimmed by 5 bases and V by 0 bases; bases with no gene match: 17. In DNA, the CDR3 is TGCGCCAGCAGCCAAGATCTTCGGAAACAGGGGGATTGGGTGACTGAAGCTTTCTTT. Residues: CASSQDLRKQGDWVTEAFF.

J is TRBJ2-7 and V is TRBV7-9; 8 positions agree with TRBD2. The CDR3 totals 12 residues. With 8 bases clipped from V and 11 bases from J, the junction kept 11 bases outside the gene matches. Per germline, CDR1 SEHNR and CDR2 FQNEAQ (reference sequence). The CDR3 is CASGGPSGLEYF. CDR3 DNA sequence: TGTGCCAGCGGCGGGCCTAGCGGGCTCGAGTACTTC.

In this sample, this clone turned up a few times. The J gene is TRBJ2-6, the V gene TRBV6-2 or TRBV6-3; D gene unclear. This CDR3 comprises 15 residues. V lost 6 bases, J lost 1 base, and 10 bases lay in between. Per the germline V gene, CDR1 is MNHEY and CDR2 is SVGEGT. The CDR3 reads CASSVTVSGANVLTF. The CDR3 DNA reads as TGTGCCAGCAGCGTTACGGTGTCTGGGGCCAACGTCCTGACTTTC.

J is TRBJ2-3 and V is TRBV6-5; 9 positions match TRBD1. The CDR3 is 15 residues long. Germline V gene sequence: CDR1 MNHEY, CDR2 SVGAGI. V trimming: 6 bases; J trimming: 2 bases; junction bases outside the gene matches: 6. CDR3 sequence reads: CASSTDRGVTDTQYF. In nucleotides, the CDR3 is TGTGCCAGCAGCACGGACAGGGGCGTCACAGATACGCAGTATTTT.

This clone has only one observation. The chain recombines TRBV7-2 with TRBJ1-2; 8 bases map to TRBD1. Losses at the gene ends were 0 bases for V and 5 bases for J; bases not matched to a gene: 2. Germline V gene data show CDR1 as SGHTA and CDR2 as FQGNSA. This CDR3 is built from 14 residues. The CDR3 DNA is TGTGCCAGCAGCTTAGCACAGGGGGGGTATGGCTACACCTTC. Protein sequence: CASSLAQGGYGYTF.

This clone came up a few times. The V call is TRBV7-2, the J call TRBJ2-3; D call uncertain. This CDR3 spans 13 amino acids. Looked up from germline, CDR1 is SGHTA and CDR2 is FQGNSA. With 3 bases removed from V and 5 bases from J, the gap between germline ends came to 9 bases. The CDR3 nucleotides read TGTGCCAGCAGCTTTCGGCGGAAAGATACGCAGTATTTT. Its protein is CASSFRRKDTQYF.

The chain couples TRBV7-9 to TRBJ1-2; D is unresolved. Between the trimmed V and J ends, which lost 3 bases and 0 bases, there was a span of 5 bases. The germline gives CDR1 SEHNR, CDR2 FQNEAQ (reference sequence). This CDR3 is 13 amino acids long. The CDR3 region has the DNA TGTGCCAGCAGCTTGGGAGCTAACTATGGCTACACCTTC. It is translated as CASSLGANYGYTF.

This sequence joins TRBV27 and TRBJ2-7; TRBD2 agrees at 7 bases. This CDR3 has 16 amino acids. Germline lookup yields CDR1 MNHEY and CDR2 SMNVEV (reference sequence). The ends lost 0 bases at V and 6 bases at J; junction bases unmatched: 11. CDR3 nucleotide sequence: TGTGCCAGCAGTTTATCGTGGGCGGGAGCCCTTTCCGAGCAGTACTTC. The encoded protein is CASSLSWAGALSEQYF.

CDR3 residues: CSVAGIAGGDIQYF. The CDR3 nucleotides read TGCAGCGTTGCCGGTATAGCGGGAGGGGACATTCAGTACTTC. The rearrangement joins TRBV29-1 to TRBJ2-4, with 11 nucleotides matching TRBD2. With 4 bases clipped from V and 8 bases from J, the junction kept 7 bases outside the gene matches. The CDR3 contains 14 residues. Germline loops: CDR1 SQVTM, CDR2 ANQGSEA.

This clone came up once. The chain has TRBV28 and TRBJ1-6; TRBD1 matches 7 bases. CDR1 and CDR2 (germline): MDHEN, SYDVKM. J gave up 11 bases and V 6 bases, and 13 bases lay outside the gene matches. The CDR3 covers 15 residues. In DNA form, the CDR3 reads TGTGCCAGCAGCAGACGACAGGGACGAATGACACCCCTCCACTTT. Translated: CASSRRQGRMTPLHF.

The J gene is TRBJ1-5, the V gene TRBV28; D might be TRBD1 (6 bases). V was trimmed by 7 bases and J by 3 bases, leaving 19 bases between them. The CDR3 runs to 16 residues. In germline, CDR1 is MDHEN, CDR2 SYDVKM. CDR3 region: CASNLSPDSNNQPQHF. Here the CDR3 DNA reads TGTGCCAGCAACTTATCCCCGGACAGCAACAATCAGCCCCAGCATTTT.

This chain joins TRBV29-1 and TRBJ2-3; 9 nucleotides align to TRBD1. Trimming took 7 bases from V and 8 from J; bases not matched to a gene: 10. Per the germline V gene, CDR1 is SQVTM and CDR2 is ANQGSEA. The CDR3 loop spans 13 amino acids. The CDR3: CSAIPGQGFTQYF. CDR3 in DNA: TGCAGCGCGATCCCCGGACAGGGGTTTACGCAGTATTTT.

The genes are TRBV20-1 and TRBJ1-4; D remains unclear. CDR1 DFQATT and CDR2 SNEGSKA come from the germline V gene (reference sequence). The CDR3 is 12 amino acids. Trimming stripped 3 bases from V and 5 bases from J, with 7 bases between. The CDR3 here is CSASYRNEKLFF. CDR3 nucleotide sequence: TGCAGTGCTAGTTACCGGAATGAAAAACTGTTTTTT.

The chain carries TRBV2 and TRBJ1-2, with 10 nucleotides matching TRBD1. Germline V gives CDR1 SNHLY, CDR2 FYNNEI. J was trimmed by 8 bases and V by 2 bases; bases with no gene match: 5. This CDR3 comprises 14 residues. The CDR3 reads CASSEPGQGYGYTF. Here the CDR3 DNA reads TGTGCCAGCAGTGAACCGGGACAGGGGTACGGCTACACCTTC. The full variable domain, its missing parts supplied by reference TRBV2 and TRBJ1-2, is EPEVTQTPSHQVTQMGQEVILRCVPISNHLYFYWYRQILGQKVEFLVSFYNNEISEKSEIFDDQFSVERPDGSNFTLKIRSTKLEDSAMYFCASSEPGQGYGYTFGSGTRLTVV.

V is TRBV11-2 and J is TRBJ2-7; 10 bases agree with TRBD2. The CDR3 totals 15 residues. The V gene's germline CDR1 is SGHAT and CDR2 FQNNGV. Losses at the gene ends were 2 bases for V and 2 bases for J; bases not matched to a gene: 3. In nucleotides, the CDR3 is TGTGCCAGCAGCTTATCAGCGGGAGGGACCTACGAGCAGTACTTC. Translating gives CASSLSAGGTYEQYF.

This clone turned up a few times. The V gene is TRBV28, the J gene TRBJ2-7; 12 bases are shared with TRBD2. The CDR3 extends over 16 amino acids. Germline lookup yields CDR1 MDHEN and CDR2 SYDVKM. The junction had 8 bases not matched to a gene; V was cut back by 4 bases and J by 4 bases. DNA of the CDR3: TGTGCCAGCAGTTCATTGTCCGGGACTAGCGGGTACGAGCAGTACTTC. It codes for CASSSLSGTSGYEQYF.

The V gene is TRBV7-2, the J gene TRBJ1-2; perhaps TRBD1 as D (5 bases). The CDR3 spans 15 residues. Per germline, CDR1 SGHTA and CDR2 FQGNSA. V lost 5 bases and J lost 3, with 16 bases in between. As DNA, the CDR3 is TGTGCCAGCAGCCCGGGGGGTGCGTACGACTATGGCTACACCTTC. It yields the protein CASSPGGAYDYGYTF.